This T cell receptor (beta chain) was obtained from a study of blood T cell repertoires in COVID-19. TCRdb's copy holds only in-frame clones and misses some; the assay was immunoSEQ multiplex PCR. The repertoire holds some 110,000 clones, with around 87% as singletons. This CDR3 has 15 amino acids. The ends were cut back, 5 bases at V and 2 bases at J, with 16 bases in the middle. Germline assignment: CDR1 KGHSH and CDR2 LQKENI. The chain couples TRBV18 to TRBJ2-7, with D possibly being TRBD2 (6 bases). This TCR was sampled from a man aged 45-65 years with acute or convalescent COVID-19. Specimen: peripheral blood. CDR3 sequence: CASSVSGSLTYEQYF. The CDR3 coding sequence is TGTGCCAGCTCAGTAAGCGGGTCTTTAACCTACGAGCAGTACTTC.